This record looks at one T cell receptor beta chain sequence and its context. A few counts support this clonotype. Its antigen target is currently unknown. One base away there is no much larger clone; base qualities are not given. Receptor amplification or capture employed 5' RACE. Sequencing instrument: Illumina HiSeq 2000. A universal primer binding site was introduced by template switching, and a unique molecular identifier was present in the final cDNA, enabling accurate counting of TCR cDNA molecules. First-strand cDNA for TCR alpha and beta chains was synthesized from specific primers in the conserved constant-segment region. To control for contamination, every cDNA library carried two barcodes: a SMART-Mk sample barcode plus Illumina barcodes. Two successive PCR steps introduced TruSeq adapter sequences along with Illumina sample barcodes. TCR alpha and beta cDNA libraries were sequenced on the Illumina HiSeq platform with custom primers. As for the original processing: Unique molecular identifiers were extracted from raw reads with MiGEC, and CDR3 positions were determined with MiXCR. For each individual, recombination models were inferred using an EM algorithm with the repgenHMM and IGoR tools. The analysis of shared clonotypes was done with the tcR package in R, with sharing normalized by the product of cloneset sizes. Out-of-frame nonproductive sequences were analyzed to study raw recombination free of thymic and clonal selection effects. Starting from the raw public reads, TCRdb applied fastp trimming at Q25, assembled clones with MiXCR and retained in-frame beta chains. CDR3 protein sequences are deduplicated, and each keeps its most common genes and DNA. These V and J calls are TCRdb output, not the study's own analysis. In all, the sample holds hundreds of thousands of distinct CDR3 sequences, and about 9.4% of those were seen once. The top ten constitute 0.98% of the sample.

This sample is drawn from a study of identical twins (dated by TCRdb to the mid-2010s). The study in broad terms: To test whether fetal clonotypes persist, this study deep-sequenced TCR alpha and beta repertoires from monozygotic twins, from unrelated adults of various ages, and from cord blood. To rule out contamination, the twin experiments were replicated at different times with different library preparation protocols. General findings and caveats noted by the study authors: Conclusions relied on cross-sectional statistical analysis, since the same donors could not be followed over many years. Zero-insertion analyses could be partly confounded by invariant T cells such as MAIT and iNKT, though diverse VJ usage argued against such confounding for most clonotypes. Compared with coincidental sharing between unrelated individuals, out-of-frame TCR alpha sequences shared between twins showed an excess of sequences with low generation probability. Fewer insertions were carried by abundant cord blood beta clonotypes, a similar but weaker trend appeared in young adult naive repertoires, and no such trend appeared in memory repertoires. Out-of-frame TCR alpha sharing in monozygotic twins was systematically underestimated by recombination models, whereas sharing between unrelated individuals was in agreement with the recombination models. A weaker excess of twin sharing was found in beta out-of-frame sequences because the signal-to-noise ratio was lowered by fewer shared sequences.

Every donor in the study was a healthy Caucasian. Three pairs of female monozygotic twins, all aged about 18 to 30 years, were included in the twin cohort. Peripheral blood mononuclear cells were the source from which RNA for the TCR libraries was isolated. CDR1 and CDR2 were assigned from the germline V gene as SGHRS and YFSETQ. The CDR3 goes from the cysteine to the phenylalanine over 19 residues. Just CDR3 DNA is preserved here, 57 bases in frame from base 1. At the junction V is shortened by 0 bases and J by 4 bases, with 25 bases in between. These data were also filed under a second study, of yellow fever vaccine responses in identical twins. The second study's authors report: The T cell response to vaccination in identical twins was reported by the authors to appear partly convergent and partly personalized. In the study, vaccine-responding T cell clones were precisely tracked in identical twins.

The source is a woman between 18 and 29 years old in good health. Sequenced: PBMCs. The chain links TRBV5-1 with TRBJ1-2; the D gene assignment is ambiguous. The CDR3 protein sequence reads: CASSLALRQAAGASYGYTF. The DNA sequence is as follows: TGCGCCAGCAGCTTGGCTTTGCGGCAGGCGGCTGGCGCCTCCTATGGCTACACCTTC.